Presented here are 26 T cell receptor beta chains from one specimen sequenced in a study of OX40 agonist ivuxolimab in advanced cancers. Measured with immunoSEQ multiplex PCR; TCRdb has only the in-frame clones, and not every one. The table has 99,000 or so clones, 84% seen once. Here the sequenced sample was CD4+ or CD8+ T cells sorted from blood, taken in a trial of the OX40 agonist ivuxolimab. The receptors shown here come from an adult with an advanced solid tumor such as melanoma, head and neck, liver or kidney cancer.

The genes are TRBV19 and TRBJ1-1, with D unclear. Trimming removed 4 bases from V and 1 base from J, with 10 bases in between. CDR3 length equals 14 residues. The germline V gene has CDR1 LNHDA and CDR2 SQIVND (reference sequence). The CDR3 protein is CASSTPSRNTEAFF. The DNA for the CDR3 is TGTGCCAGTAGTACCCCGTCCAGGAACACTGAAGCTTTCTTT. The complete variable domain, with remaining parts taken from reference TRBV19 and TRBJ1-1, reads DGGITQSPKYLFRKEGQNVTLSCEQNLNHDAMYWYRQDPGQGLRLIYYSQIVNDFQKGDIAEGYSVSREKKESFPLTVTSAQKNPTAFYLCASSTPSRNTEAFFGQGTRLTVV.

The CDR3 region is CASSDWAERYEQYF. CDR3 nucleotides: TGTGCCAGCAGTGACTGGGCGGAACGGTACGAGCAGTACTTC. The chain has TRBV2 and TRBJ2-7; D gene unclear. The V and J ends lost 3 bases and 4 bases respectively, with 13 bases between them. Germline loops: CDR1 SNHLY, CDR2 FYNNEI. The CDR3 sequence is 14 residues long.

This chain joins TRBV5-1 and TRBJ2-7; TRBD2 aligns across 9 bases. This CDR3 contains 15 residues. With 0 bases clipped from V and 4 bases from J, the junction kept 5 bases outside the gene matches. Germline V gene sequence: CDR1 SGHRS, CDR2 YFSETQ. The CDR3: CASSLVASGIYEQYF. The CDR3 nucleotides are TGCGCCAGCAGCTTGGTAGCTAGCGGGATTTACGAGCAGTACTTC.

The chain joins TRBV15 to TRBJ2-7; 9 nucleotides agree with TRBD2. Germline V gene lookup returns CDR1 LNHNV and CDR2 YYDKDF (reference sequence). Trimming at V came to 3 bases and at J to 2 bases, leaving 5 bases not matched to a gene. This CDR3 contains 15 residues. The CDR3 loop reads CATSRGAGGTYEQYF. DNA of the CDR3: TGTGCCACCAGCAGGGGAGCGGGAGGCACCTACGAGCAGTACTTC.

This clone is medium-sized (0.01 to 0.1%) in the sample. V gene TRBV10-3 combines with J gene TRBJ2-7; 10 bases line up with TRBD1. Germline V CDR1 and CDR2: ENHRY, SYGVKD. The CDR3 has 14 amino acids. V dropped 6 bases and J dropped 1; count of bases not matched to a gene: 3. CDR3 sequence (DNA): TGTGCCATCAGCCCGGGACAGGGGTCCTACGAGCAGTACTTC. Residues: CAISPGQGSYEQYF.

J is TRBJ2-7 and V is TRBV6-5; 11 positions agree with TRBD2. Germline V gene sequence: CDR1 MNHEY, CDR2 SVGAGI. This CDR3 comprises 15 residues. V shed 5 bases, J shed 4 bases, and the junction held 7 bases outside the gene matches. The CDR3, as DNA: TGTGCCAGCAGTGCCCGACTAGCGGGGATTTACGAGCAGTACTTC. Translating gives CASSARLAGIYEQYF.

The count of this clone is one. This chain uses TRBV15 with TRBJ2-7; a possible D gene is TRBD1 (6 bases). The CDR3 sequence is 14 residues long. Trimming cost V 0 bases and J 4 bases, with 10 bases left between them. In germline, CDR1 is LNHNV, CDR2 YYDKDF (reference sequence). DNA of the CDR3: TGTGCCACCAGCAGAGATCGGACAGAGTACGAGCAGTACTTC. Encoded protein: CATSRDRTEYEQYF.

This rearrangement joins TRBV5-6 to TRBJ1-5; D not resolved. The germline CDR1 and CDR2 sequences are SGHDT and YYEEEE. V gave up 0 bases and J gave up 1 base, with 8 bases separating them. The CDR3 is made up of 15 amino acids. DNA of the CDR3: TGTGCCAGCAGCTTGGCCCTTATCAGCAATCAGCCCCAGCATTTT. Its translation is CASSLALISNQPQHF.

This rearrangement joins TRBV7-9 to TRBJ1-4, with D possibly TRBD1 on 5 matching bases. Between the trimmed V and J ends, which lost 1 base and 8 bases, there was a span of 11 bases. The germline V gene has CDR1 SEHNR and CDR2 FQNEAQ (reference sequence). The CDR3 runs 14 residues. CDR3: CASSLGPQGEKLFF. The CDR3 DNA reads TGTGCCAGCAGCTTAGGGCCCCAGGGCGAAAAACTGTTTTTT.

Points on this clone: The same CDR3 also results from other DNA sequences found in this sample. This chain joins TRBV16 and TRBJ1-2; possibly TRBD1 for D (6 bases). Germline values: CDR1 KGHSY, CDR2 FQNENV. The length of the CDR3 is 14 residues. V lost 1 base to trimming and J lost 6 bases, with 12 bases between them. The CDR3 coding sequence is TGTGCCAGCAGCCAATTGGCAGGGGTGGATGGCTACACCTTC. It encodes CASSQLAGVDGYTF.

This rearrangement joins TRBV2 to TRBJ2-1, with D possibly matching TRBD1 (6 bases). Germline CDR1 SNHLY, CDR2 FYNNEI. The CDR3 has 15 residues. V shed 9 bases and J shed 4 bases, with 19 bases lying between them. CDR3 sequence: CAREEAGGSYNEQFF. CDR3 sequence (DNA): TGTGCCAGGGAGGAGGCTGGGGGCAGTTACAATGAGCAGTTCTTC.

The J gene is TRBJ2-7, the V gene TRBV29-1, with 10 bases aligning to TRBD2. V was pared by 6 bases and J by 3 bases, with 8 bases of the junction left unmatched. The CDR3 is made up of 14 amino acids. Per germline, CDR1 SQVTM and CDR2 ANQGSEA. CDR3 region: CSVAGLAGVYEQYF. CDR3 DNA sequence: TGCAGCGTCGCGGGGCTAGCGGGGGTCTACGAGCAGTACTTC.

The V gene is TRBV27, the J gene TRBJ2-3; the D gene is possibly TRBD2 (5 bases). The CDR3 is 13 residues long. With 4 bases removed from V and 6 bases from J, the gap between germline ends came to 11 bases. Germline CDR1 MNHEY, CDR2 SMNVEV (reference sequence). CDR3: CASSSGSWDTQYF. CDR3 in DNA: TGTGCCAGCAGTTCTGGGAGTTGGGATACGCAGTATTTT.

This chain uses TRBV5-4 with TRBJ1-4; a possible D gene is TRBD1 (5 bases). There are 14 residues in the CDR3. Germline lookup yields CDR1 SGHNT and CDR2 YYREEE (reference sequence). Trimming left V 4 bases short and J 7 bases short, with 14 bases between. The CDR3 DNA sequence: TGTGCCAGCAGCCCATGGGGGAGAGGTGAAAAACTGTTTTTT. It specifies CASSPWGRGEKLFF.

The chain links TRBV6-6 to TRBJ1-1, with D maybe TRBD1 (6 bases). This CDR3 region has 14 residues. Trimming stripped 6 bases from V and 4 bases from J, with 15 bases between. Germline CDR1 is MNHNY and CDR2 is SVGAGI (reference sequence). The CDR3 bases are TGTGCCAGCAGCAACACAGGGTGGGCCACTGAAGCTTTCTTT. Protein sequence: CASSNTGWATEAFF.

The chain employs TRBV5-1 and TRBJ2-5, with D possibly being TRBD2 (6 bases). The V end was cut by 0 bases, the J end by 4 bases, with 7 bases between. CDR3 size: 13 residues. Per the germline V gene, CDR1 is SGHRS and CDR2 is YFSETQ. The CDR3 is CASSLAGGETQYF. The CDR3 DNA reads TGCGCCAGCAGCTTGGCCGGGGGAGAGACCCAGTACTTC.

V and J are TRBV30 and TRBJ2-2, with no clear D. From germline, CDR1 is GTSNPN and CDR2 SVGIG (reference sequence). Trimming cost V 0 bases and J 6 bases, with 2 bases left between them. The CDR3 contains 11 residues. DNA of the CDR3: TGTGCCTGGAGTGTTGCCGGGGAGCTGTTTTTT. It translates to CAWSVAGELFF.

This clone has only one observation. V is TRBV9 and J is TRBJ1-2, with 10 positions matching TRBD1. CDR1 and CDR2 (germline): SGDLS, YYNGEE. This CDR3 is built from 16 residues. J lost 2 bases, V lost 6 bases, and 10 bases had no gene match. The CDR3 nucleotides read TGTGCCAGCACCCCCCGGGGACAGGGGACCAACTATGGCTACACCTTC. The encoded protein is CASTPRGQGTNYGYTF.

V usage is TRBV4-1 and J usage is TRBJ2-3; 13 positions agree with TRBD2. The trim removed 4 bases at V and 1 base at J, leaving 2 bases unmatched. The CDR3 consists of 16 residues. Germline lookup yields CDR1 MGHRA and CDR2 YSYEKL. CDR3 sequence: CASSLGTSGGTDTQYF. The CDR3 nucleotides read TGCGCCAGCAGCCTCGGGACTAGCGGGGGCACAGATACGCAGTATTTT.

The J gene is TRBJ2-6, the V gene TRBV27; D unresolved. The CDR3 length is 18 residues. Trimming stripped 2 bases from V and 0 bases from J, with 14 bases between. From germline, CDR1 is MNHEY and CDR2 SMNVEV (reference sequence). Here the CDR3 reads CASSLKIGSPSGANVLTF. Written as DNA, the CDR3 is TGTGCCAGCAGTTTAAAAATCGGCAGTCCCTCTGGGGCCAACGTCCTGACTTTC.

CDR3 in amino acids: CASKGTGTTEQYF. The DNA of the CDR3 is TGTGCCAGTAAAGGGACAGGTACAACCGAGCAGTACTTC. The chain couples TRBV19 to TRBJ2-7, with 8 bases identical to TRBD1. The V and J ends lost 7 bases and 6 bases, in that order; junction bases with no gene match: 8. The CDR3 extends over 13 amino acids. Per the germline V gene, CDR1 is LNHDA and CDR2 is SQIVND (reference sequence). The entire variable domain, with the rest obtained from reference TRBV19 and TRBJ2-7, is as follows: DGGITQSPKYLFRKEGQNVTLSCEQNLNHDAMYWYRQDPGQGLRLIYYSQIVNDFQKGDIAEGYSVSREKKESFPLTVTSAQKNPTAFYLCASKGTGTTEQYFGPGTRLTVT.

J is TRBJ2-7 and V is TRBV10-3, with TRBD2 identical over 7 bases. After removal of 4 bases from V and 0 bases from J, the junction contained 3 bases not matched to a gene. Germline CDR1 and CDR2: ENHRY and SYGVKD. This CDR3 comprises 14 residues. DNA for the CDR3: TGTGCCATCAGTGGTGGGGGGGGCTCCTACGAGCAGTACTTC. Translation: CAISGGGGSYEQYF.

This clone was seen a handful of times. Written as DNA, the CDR3 is TGTGCCATCAGTGAAGGCCGGAGCGGCGAGCAGTACTTC. Translating it yields CAISEGRSGEQYF. The chain combines TRBV10-3 with TRBJ2-7, with D possibly matching TRBD2 (5 bases). This CDR3 is built from 13 residues. The V end lost 3 bases, the J end lost 6 bases, and 12 bases lay between the germline ends. Germline CDR1 reads ENHRY; CDR2 reads SYGVKD.

The gene calls are TRBV5-1 and TRBJ2-3; no firm D call. The V end was cut by 1 base, the J end by 2 bases, with 14 bases between. This CDR3 region has 16 residues. Germline V gene data show CDR1 as SGHRS and CDR2 as YFSETQ. Written as DNA, the CDR3 is TGCGCCAGCAGCTTGTCCAAGAGCTCTTACACAGATACGCAGTATTTT. Protein sequence: CASSLSKSSYTDTQYF. Filled out from reference TRBV5-1 and TRBJ2-3, the complete variable domain reads KAGVTQTPRYLIKTRGQQVTLSCSPISGHRSVSWYQQTPGQGLQFLFEYFSETQRNKGNFPGRFSGRQFSNSRSEMNVSTLELGDSALYLCASSLSKSSYTDTQYFGPGTRLTVL.

The chain combines TRBV12-5 with TRBJ1-2; tentatively, D is TRBD1 (6 bases). CDR1 is LGHNT, CDR2 FRNRAP, per germline. V lost 3 bases, J lost 11 bases, and 16 bases lay in between. This CDR3 is 13 amino acids long. The CDR3: CASGLTGFVEYTF. Written as DNA, the CDR3 is TGTGCTAGTGGTTTAACAGGGTTTGTAGAGTACACCTTC. Full variable domain (rest looked up from reference TRBV12-5 and TRBJ1-2): DARVTQTPRHKVTEMGQEVTMRCQPILGHNTVFWYRQTMMQGLELLAYFRNRAPLDDSGMPKDRFSAEMPDATLATLKIQPSEPRDSAVYFCASGLTGFVEYTFGSGTRLTVV.

This clone was observed once. V is TRBV2 and J is TRBJ2-4; D perhaps matches TRBD1 (7 bases). Trimming took off 6 bases at V and 7 bases at J, with 19 bases between the two ends. The length of the CDR3 is 15 residues. Germline values: CDR1 SNHLY, CDR2 FYNNEI. CDR3: CASSAPTGTQNIQYF. The CDR3 nucleotides are TGTGCCAGCAGCGCTCCGACAGGGACTCAGAACATTCAGTACTTC.